This TCR beta chain was identified in a study of blood T cell repertoires in COVID-19. Study-wide context: The analysed material was cDNA or gDNA that came from T cells, B-cell-depleted T cells, or PBMCs.

Seattle's enrolled individuals joined amid active infection and were then monitored longitudinally. In the study's own analysis: Amplification with reference gene primers provided the estimates of nucleated cell counts. Generated by immunoSEQ multiplex PCR, the TCRdb table keeps only in-frame clones and is missing some. D and trimming come from the DNA, and the V and J calls and clone size come from that table. The sample includes 190,000 or so clones, 80% to 85% of them seen just once. Germline V gene lookup returns CDR1 WNHNN and CDR2 SYGVQD (reference sequence). The V gene lost 7 bases and the J gene lost 5 bases, with 17 bases spanning the gap. This CDR3 region has 14 residues.

Material: peripheral blood. The receptor was derived from an elderly woman with COVID-19, enrolled during active disease. The chain links TRBV10-1 to TRBJ1-1; D is perhaps TRBD1 (5 bases). The CDR3, as DNA: TGCGCCAGCATGGCAGGGTGGGTGATGACTGAAGCTTTCTTT. Translated: CASMAGWVMTEAFF.